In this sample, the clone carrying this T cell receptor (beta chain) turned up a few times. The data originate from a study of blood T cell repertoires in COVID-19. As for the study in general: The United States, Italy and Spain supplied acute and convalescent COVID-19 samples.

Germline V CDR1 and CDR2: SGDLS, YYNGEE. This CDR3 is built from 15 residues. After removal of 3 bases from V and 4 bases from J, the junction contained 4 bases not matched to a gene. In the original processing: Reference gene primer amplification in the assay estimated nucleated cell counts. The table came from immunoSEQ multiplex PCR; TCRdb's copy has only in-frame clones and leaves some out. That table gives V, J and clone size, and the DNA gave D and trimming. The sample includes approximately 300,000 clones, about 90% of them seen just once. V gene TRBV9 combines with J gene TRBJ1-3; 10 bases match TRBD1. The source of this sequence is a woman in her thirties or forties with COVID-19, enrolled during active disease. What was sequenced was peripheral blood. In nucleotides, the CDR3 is TGTGCCAGCAGCGCAGACAGGGGGCGAGGAAACACCATATATTTT. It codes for CASSADRGRGNTIYF.